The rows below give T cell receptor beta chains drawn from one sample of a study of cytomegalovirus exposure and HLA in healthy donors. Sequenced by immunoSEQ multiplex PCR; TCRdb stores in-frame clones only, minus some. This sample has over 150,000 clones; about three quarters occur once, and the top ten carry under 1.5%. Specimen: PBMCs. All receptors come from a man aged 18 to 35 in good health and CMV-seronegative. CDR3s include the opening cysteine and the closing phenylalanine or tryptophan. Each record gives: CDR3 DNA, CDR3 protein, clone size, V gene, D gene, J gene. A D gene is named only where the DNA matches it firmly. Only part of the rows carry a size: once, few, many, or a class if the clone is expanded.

CDR3 DNA: TGTGCCAGCAGCTTAGGCGGGAGGGCCCTCCCAGATACGCAGTATTTT
CDR3 protein: CASSLGGRALPDTQYF
clone size: -
V gene: TRBV7-2
D gene: TRBD2
J gene: TRBJ2-3

CDR3 DNA: TGTGCCAGCAGCTTACTGCAGGGACTAGCGTCAAAAGTCTACGAGCAGTACTTC
CDR3 protein: CASSLLQGLASKVYEQYF
clone size: -
V gene: TRBV11-2
D gene: TRBD2
J gene: TRBJ2-7

CDR3 DNA: TGTGCCAGCAGCTGGGGACAGGGGGGCGGCAATGAGCAGTTCTTC
CDR3 protein: CASSWGQGGGNEQFF
clone size: -
V gene: TRBV5-4
D gene: TRBD1
J gene: TRBJ2-1

CDR3 DNA: TGTGCCAGCAGTGAAAGGGGGTCGGCAGGGGGAGAGACCCAGTACTTC
CDR3 protein: CASSERGSAGGETQYF
clone size: -
V gene: TRBV2
D gene: TRBD1
J gene: TRBJ2-5

CDR3 DNA: TGTGCCAACCCCGAGGACAGGGCTTTCTTT
CDR3 protein: CANPEDRAFF
clone size: -
V gene: TRBV9
D gene: TRBD1
J gene: TRBJ1-1

CDR3 DNA: TGTGCCAGCAGCAGACAGGGAAACCACGAGCAGTACTTC
CDR3 protein: CASSRQGNHEQYF
clone size: few
V gene: TRBV6-5
D gene: TRBD1
J gene: TRBJ2-7

CDR3 DNA: TGCGCCAGCAGCCAAGATCCTCTAGCGGGAACCAAAAACATTCAGTACTTC
CDR3 protein: CASSQDPLAGTKNIQYF
clone size: -
V gene: TRBV4-3
D gene: TRBD2
J gene: TRBJ2-4

CDR3 DNA: TGCGCCAGCCGTGGGGGGGGTGGTCAGCCCCAGCATTTT
CDR3 protein: CASRGGGGQPQHF
clone size: -
V gene: TRBV10-2
D gene: -
J gene: TRBJ1-5

CDR3 DNA: TGTGCCAGTTGGGGACACCTCTACGAGCAGTACTTC
CDR3 protein: CASWGHLYEQYF
clone size: -
V gene: TRBV28
D gene: -
J gene: TRBJ2-7

CDR3 DNA: TGTGCCAGCAGCGGACGGGTGGTCACCGGGGAGCTGTTTTTT
CDR3 protein: CASSGRVVTGELFF
clone size: -
V gene: TRBV9
D gene: -
J gene: TRBJ2-2

CDR3 DNA: TGCGCCAGCAGCCAAGCGACCACAGGGCTAAACTATGGCTACACCTTC
CDR3 protein: CASSQATTGLNYGYTF
clone size: -
V gene: TRBV4-3
D gene: -
J gene: TRBJ1-2

CDR3 DNA: TGTGCCAGCAGCTTTTACCCCTATCCCAGGCCCTCTGGAAACACCATATATTTT
CDR3 protein: CASSFYPYPRPSGNTIYF
clone size: -
V gene: TRBV11-2
D gene: -
J gene: TRBJ1-3

CDR3 DNA: TGTGCCAGCAGCGTAGCGGGTAGGGGGACCTACGAGCAGTACTTC
CDR3 protein: CASSVAGRGTYEQYF
clone size: -
V gene: TRBV5-8
D gene: -
J gene: TRBJ2-7

CDR3 DNA: TGTGCCTCCCATGGGAGGTCGAACACCGGGGAGCTGTTTTTT
CDR3 protein: CASHGRSNTGELFF
clone size: -
V gene: TRBV30
D gene: -
J gene: TRBJ2-2

CDR3 DNA: TGTGCCAGCAGTCAGCGGGAGGATCCCGGGGAGCTGTTTTTT
CDR3 protein: CASSQREDPGELFF
clone size: -
V gene: TRBV6-1
D gene: TRBD2
J gene: TRBJ2-2

CDR3 DNA: TGTGCCAGTAGTTCTAGCGGACAGGGGGCATACTACGAGCAGTACTTC
CDR3 protein: CASSSSGQGAYYEQYF
clone size: -
V gene: TRBV19
D gene: TRBD1
J gene: TRBJ2-7

CDR3 DNA: TGTGCCAGCAGCTTAGGTGGGAGGGGCACAGATACGCAGTATTTT
CDR3 protein: CASSLGGRGTDTQYF
clone size: -
V gene: TRBV5-6
D gene: TRBD2
J gene: TRBJ2-3

CDR3 DNA: TGTGCCAGTCTAGCGGGAGGGCTAGATACGCAGTATTTT
CDR3 protein: CASLAGGLDTQYF
clone size: -
V gene: TRBV19
D gene: TRBD2
J gene: TRBJ2-3